Following are 30 T cell receptor beta chains from one sample sequenced in a study of beta chain features in type 1 diabetes. The entirety of the isolated RNA underwent reverse transcription, so expressed TCRB transcripts were sequenced. Generated by immunoSEQ multiplex PCR, the TCRdb table keeps only in-frame clones and is missing some. The repertoire holds around 710,000 clones, under 15% seen once, with 0.095% to 0.15% in the top ten. Study findings and constraints: The study found moderately but significantly shorter TCRB CDR3s in all four CD4+ subsets of Type 1 diabetes patients.

Antigen specificity for these receptors is unknown. Material: naive CD4+ T cells from blood. The receptors stem from a man aged 25 to 40 with type 1 diabetes.

This clone showed up just a few times. This chain joins TRBV6-5 and TRBJ2-7, with D uncertain. Germline V gives CDR1 MNHEY, CDR2 SVGAGI. The V and J ends lost 2 bases and 6 bases respectively, with 5 bases between them. This CDR3 spans 11 amino acids. CDR3 in DNA: TGTGCCAGCAGTTACACTGGCGAGCAGTACTTC. It encodes CASSYTGEQYF.

The chain recombines TRBV9 with TRBJ2-2; TRBD2 might be the D (6 bases). Germline CDR1 SGDLS, CDR2 YYNGEE. Trimming took 1 base from V and 4 from J, leaving 17 bases between them. The CDR3 spans 17 residues. Here the CDR3 DNA reads TGTGCCAGCAGCGTAATGGGGAGGTCGCTGAGCACCGGGGAGCTGTTTTTT. As protein: CASSVMGRSLSTGELFF.

This clone appeared a few times. The genes are TRBV23-1 and TRBJ1-5; D is perhaps TRBD1 (5 bases). TRBV23-1 is classed as an ORF, of uncertain function. The CDR3 is 16 residues long. Trimming took off 0 bases at V and 0 bases at J, with 9 bases between the two ends. CDR3 loop: CASSQSQQDSNQPQHF. Written as DNA, the CDR3 is TGCGCCAGCAGTCAATCTCAACAGGATAGCAATCAGCCCCAGCATTTT.

This clone was seen more than once but under ten times. J is TRBJ2-5 and V is TRBV5-1, with 7 positions matching TRBD2. The germline V gene encodes CDR1 SGHRS and CDR2 YFSETQ. V was pared by 1 base and J by 4 bases, with 7 bases of the junction left unmatched. The CDR3 extends over 15 amino acids. CDR3 coding DNA: TGCGCCAGCAGCTTGACTGACGGGGGGAGAGAGACCCAGTACTTC. This sequence encodes CASSLTDGGRETQYF.

This clone was recorded a few times. The chain carries TRBV6-1 and TRBJ2-1; TRBD2 matches 12 bases. The V and J ends lost 6 bases and 6 bases, in that order; junction bases with no gene match: 0. Germline V lookup: CDR1 MNHNS, CDR2 SASEGT. The CDR3 is made up of 13 amino acids. The CDR3 DNA reads TGTGCCAGCAGGACTAGCGGGGGCAATGAGCAGTTCTTC. Translated: CASRTSGGNEQFF.

The rearrangement joins TRBV7-2 to TRBJ1-3; 10 bases agree with TRBD1. The CDR3 extends over 15 amino acids. J was trimmed by 2 bases and V by 5 bases; bases with no gene match: 3. Germline CDR1 and CDR2: SGHTA and FQGNSA. The CDR3 DNA sequence: TGTGCCAGCAGCCGACAGGGGGCGGCTGGAAACACCATATATTTT. This codes for CASSRQGAAGNTIYF.

This clone has only a few counts. Different DNA sequences within this sample yield the same CDR3. V usage is TRBV20-1 and J usage is TRBJ1-1; 8 bases match TRBD1. This CDR3 comprises 11 residues. Looked up from germline, CDR1 is DFQATT and CDR2 is SNEGSKA (reference sequence). After removal of 3 bases from V and 7 bases from J, the junction contained 1 base not matched to a gene. CDR3 coding DNA: TGCAGTGCTAGGGACAGGGTTGAAGCTTTCTTT. Encoded protein: CSARDRVEAFF.

The gene calls are TRBV5-4 and TRBJ2-3; 9 nucleotides align to TRBD2. CDR3 length: 16 residues. The germline gives CDR1 SGHNT, CDR2 YYREEE (reference sequence). J lost 2 bases, V lost 0 bases, and 4 bases had no gene match. The CDR3 sequence: CASSLGSSGDTDTQYF. The DNA for the CDR3 is TGTGCCAGCAGCTTGGGGTCTAGCGGGGACACAGATACGCAGTATTTT. The full variable domain, in which reference TRBV5-4 and TRBJ2-3 provide the parts outside the CDR3, is ETGVTQSPTHLIKTRGQQVTLRCSSQSGHNTVSWYQQALGQGPQFIFQYYREEENGRGNFPPRFSGLQFPNYSSELNVNALELDDSALYLCASSLGSSGDTDTQYFGPGTRLTVL.

The V gene is TRBV6-6, the J gene TRBJ2-5; 8 bases align to TRBD1. CDR1 MNHNY and CDR2 SVGAGI come from the germline V gene (reference sequence). The CDR3 covers 14 residues. J was trimmed by 6 bases and V by 0 bases; bases with no gene match: 3. CDR3 sequence (DNA): TGTGCCAGCAGTTACTCGGGACAGGAGAAGACCCAGTACTTC. This translates into CASSYSGQEKTQYF.

The chain has TRBV9 and TRBJ1-3; tentative D call: TRBD1 (5 bases). Trimming took off 0 bases at V and 2 bases at J, with 6 bases between the two ends. Germline V gives CDR1 SGDLS, CDR2 YYNGEE. This CDR3 region has 14 residues. CDR3 amino acids: CASSVGRAGNTIYF. Written as DNA, the CDR3 is TGTGCCAGCAGCGTAGGCAGGGCTGGAAACACCATATATTTT.

This clone was picked up a small number of times. The chain has TRBV10-3 and TRBJ1-4; D remains ambiguous. The V gene's germline CDR1 is ENHRY and CDR2 SYGVKD. The length of the CDR3 is 16 residues. Between the trimmed V and J ends, which lost 3 bases and 5 bases, there was a span of 16 bases. The CDR3 DNA follows: TGTGCCATCAGTGAATCCAACTCGGGAGGAAATGAAAAACTGTTTTTT. Translated: CAISESNSGGNEKLFF.

This sequence joins TRBV2 and TRBJ2-7, with 8 positions matching TRBD1. CDR1 and CDR2 (germline): SNHLY, FYNNEI. CDR3 length: 15 residues. The ends lost 4 bases at V and 0 bases at J; junction bases unmatched: 5. The CDR3: CASSGGDRSSYEQYF. The CDR3, as DNA: TGTGCCAGCAGTGGGGGGGACAGGAGCTCCTACGAGCAGTACTTC.

The chain combines TRBV7-8 with TRBJ2-3; 9 bases are a match to TRBD2. Trimming removed 1 base from V and 2 bases from J; junction bases left unmatched: 4. The V gene's germline CDR1 is SGHVS and CDR2 FQNEAQ. The CDR3 is made up of 16 amino acids. The CDR3 region has the DNA TGTGCCAGCAGCTTAGGAGCGGGGGGTACCACAGATACGCAGTATTTT. It encodes CASSLGAGGTTDTQYF.

A remark on this clone: The sample carries other DNA sequences with the same CDR3. The genes are TRBV4-3 and TRBJ1-2; D unclear. This CDR3 has 14 amino acids. Germline CDR1 reads LGHNA; CDR2 reads YSLEER. V gave up 0 bases and J gave up 4 bases, with 9 bases separating them. The CDR3 protein is CASSQELGSYGYTF. Here the CDR3 DNA reads TGCGCCAGCAGCCAAGAGCTGGGAAGCTATGGCTACACCTTC.

The rearrangement joins TRBV7-8 to TRBJ2-7, with D perhaps TRBD1 (5 bases). The V end was cut by 2 bases, the J end by 7 bases, with 9 bases between. The CDR3 extends over 12 amino acids. Germline lookup yields CDR1 SGHVS and CDR2 FQNEAQ. The CDR3 region is CASSLRTTEQYF. The CDR3 coding sequence is TGTGCCAGCAGCTTAAGGACAACGGAGCAGTACTTC. Combining the CDR3 with reference TRBV7-8 and TRBJ2-7 gives the whole variable domain GAGVSQSPRYKVAKRGQDVALRCDPISGHVSLFWYQQALGQGPEFLTYFQNEAQLDKSGLPSDRFFAERPEGSVSTLKIQRTQQEDSAVYLCASSLRTTEQYFGPGTRLTVT.

The rearrangement joins TRBV6-5 to TRBJ1-1; D is unresolved. Looked up from germline, CDR1 is MNHEY and CDR2 is SVGAGI. V was cut by 7 bases and J by 3 bases, with 12 bases left in between. CDR3 length: 13 amino acids. In nucleotides, the CDR3 is TGTGCCAGCACCCAACGAGGATACACTGAAGCTTTCTTT. Translation: CASTQRGYTEAFF.

Only a few counts were recorded for this clone. The genes are TRBV7-9 and TRBJ2-1; no firm D call. V was shortened by 1 base and J by 3 bases, with 4 bases between the two germline ends. The CDR3 is 13 amino acids. The germline CDR1 and CDR2 sequences are SEHNR and FQNEAQ (reference sequence). Here the CDR3 DNA reads TGTGCCAGCAGCTTAGACATCTACAATGAGCAGTTCTTC. This encodes CASSLDIYNEQFF. Full variable domain (outside the CDR3, taken from reference TRBV7-9 and TRBJ2-1): DTGVSQNPRHKITKRGQNVTFRCDPISEHNRLYWYRQTLGQGPEFLTYFQNEAQLEKSRLLSDRFSAERPKGSFSTLEIQRTEQGDSAMYLCASSLDIYNEQFFGPGTRLTVL.

The V call is TRBV7-2, the J call TRBJ2-7, with D possibly TRBD1 on 6 matching bases. Trimming stripped 6 bases from V and 0 bases from J, with 12 bases between. Germline V gene lookup returns CDR1 SGHTA and CDR2 FQGNSA. CDR3 size: 14 residues. CDR3 in amino acids: CASSRQGLSYEQYF. The CDR3 DNA reads as TGTGCCAGCAGTAGGCAGGGGCTCTCCTACGAGCAGTACTTC.

The chain couples TRBV7-9 to TRBJ1-1, with D unclear. The V end lost 1 base, the J end lost 7 bases, and 13 bases lay between the germline ends. Per the germline V gene, CDR1 is SEHNR and CDR2 is FQNEAQ (reference sequence). This CDR3 is built from 14 residues. CDR3 sequence: CASSLGGGTGEAFF. The CDR3 region has the DNA TGTGCCAGCAGCTTAGGCGGTGGTACGGGTGAAGCTTTCTTT.

In this sample, this clone turned up a few times. The V and J genes are TRBV2 and TRBJ2-1, with D possibly TRBD2 on 5 matching bases. The CDR3 has 15 residues. With 3 bases removed from V and 8 bases from J, the gap between germline ends came to 17 bases. CDR1 SNHLY and CDR2 FYNNEI come from the germline V gene. The CDR3 loop reads CASSDLGLASDEQFF. CDR3 nucleotide sequence: TGTGCCAGCAGTGACCTAGGGCTAGCCAGCGATGAGCAGTTCTTC.

The chain recombines TRBV7-2 with TRBJ1-6; the D gene is possibly TRBD1 (5 bases). V was shortened by 5 bases and J by 9 bases, with 14 bases between the two germline ends. CDR1 is SGHTA and CDR2 is FQGNSA in the germline V gene. The CDR3 contains 14 residues. The CDR3 DNA reads as TGTGCCAGCAGCACGCAGGGAGTCGGTTCACCCCTCCACTTT. Its protein product is CASSTQGVGSPLHF.

This clone was detected a few times. The rearrangement joins TRBV2 to TRBJ2-7, with TRBD1 matching over 9 bases. The CDR3 contains 18 residues. Per the germline V gene, CDR1 is SNHLY and CDR2 is FYNNEI. V shed 5 bases and J 1 base; nucleotides not matched to a gene: 15. CDR3 DNA: TGTGCCAGCAGTCGGGACAGGGTGGGGCAAAGGGGATCCTACGAGCAGTACTTC. This gives the protein CASSRDRVGQRGSYEQYF.

The chain uses TRBV9 and TRBJ1-3, with D possibly TRBD1 on 6 matching bases. CDR3 size: 16 residues. V was cut by 2 bases and J by 0 bases, with 12 bases left in between. Germline CDR1 SGDLS, CDR2 YYNGEE. DNA of the CDR3: TGTGCCAGCAGCGTTGGACAGCCATACTCTGGAAACACCATATATTTT. Translating it yields CASSVGQPYSGNTIYF.

The CDR3 here is CASSSTGYEQFF. The CDR3 nucleotides are TGTGCCAGCAGCTCCACAGGGTATGAGCAGTTCTTC. The chain couples TRBV5-6 to TRBJ2-1; tentatively, D is TRBD1 (6 bases). The CDR3 consists of 12 residues. Trimming cost V 3 bases and J 8 bases, with 9 bases left between them. The germline CDR1 and CDR2 sequences are SGHDT and YYEEEE.

The CDR3 region is CAITLTSSTEAFF. The CDR3 DNA reads TGTGCCATCACCCTGACGAGTAGCACTGAAGCTTTCTTT. This chain joins TRBV6-6 and TRBJ1-1; D not resolved. Germline V gene lookup returns CDR1 MNHNY and CDR2 SVGAGI (reference sequence). The CDR3 extends over 13 amino acids. Deletions cut 10 bases from V and 4 bases from J, with 16 bases between.

This clone was detected a few times. The CDR3 DNA reads as TGTGCCAGCAGCCAGAGAGGCCCGGCCGGCACCGGGGAGCTGTTTTTT. This translates into CASSQRGPAGTGELFF. V gene TRBV14 combines with J gene TRBJ2-2; D not resolved. The V end was cut by 3 bases, the J end by 4 bases, with 15 bases between. The CDR3 is 16 amino acids. CDR1 and CDR2 (germline): SGHDN, FVKESK.

This clone turned up a few times. The chain combines TRBV28 with TRBJ2-7; D may be TRBD2 (6 bases). Germline loops: CDR1 MDHEN, CDR2 SYDVKM. V was cut by 7 bases and J by 2 bases, with 15 bases left in between. This CDR3 comprises 14 residues. The CDR3 loop reads CASISGVGTYEQYF. DNA of the CDR3: TGTGCCAGCATCTCGGGGGTAGGGACCTACGAGCAGTACTTC. The full variable domain, rest sourced from reference TRBV28 and TRBJ2-7, is DVKVTQSSRYLVKRTGEKVFLECVQDMDHENMFWYRQDPGLGLRLIYFSYDVKMKEKGDIPEGYSVSREKKERFSLILESASTNQTSMYLCASISGVGTYEQYFGPGTRLTVT.

This clone was observed a handful of times. CDR3 nucleotides: TGTGCCAGCAGTCGTTCCCTAGCGGGGGGCTACGAGCAGTACTTC. Its translation is CASSRSLAGGYEQYF. The chain recombines TRBV27 with TRBJ2-7; 11 positions agree with TRBD2. V lost 5 bases and J lost 3; bases outside the gene matches: 6. The CDR3 extends over 15 amino acids. CDR1 is MNHEY and CDR2 is SMNVEV in the germline V gene (reference sequence).

This clone was detected only a few times. V usage is TRBV7-2 and J usage is TRBJ2-7; no clear D gene. The CDR3 sequence is 13 residues long. V gave up 3 bases and J gave up 3 bases, with 9 bases separating them. Per the germline V gene, CDR1 is SGHTA and CDR2 is FQGNSA. CDR3 sequence reads: CASSLNRFYEQYF. CDR3 coding DNA: TGTGCCAGCAGCTTGAACAGATTCTACGAGCAGTACTTC. The variable domain in full, completed from reference TRBV7-2 and TRBJ2-7, reads GAGVSQSPSNKVTEKGKDVELRCDPISGHTALYWYRQSLGQGLEFLIYFQGNSAPDKSGLPSDRFSAERTGGSVSTLTIQRTQQEDSAVYLCASSLNRFYEQYFGPGTRLTVT.

This clone came up a few times. The rearrangement uses TRBV2 and TRBJ1-1; tentatively, D is TRBD1 (6 bases). The CDR3 has 13 residues. Trimming removed 6 bases from V and 3 bases from J, with 11 bases in between. Germline CDR1 reads SNHLY; CDR2 reads FYNNEI. The DNA of the CDR3 is TGTGCCAGCAGGCGGGGGCCTGACACTGAAGCTTTCTTT. Translation: CASRRGPDTEAFF.